The 9 T cell receptor beta chains presented below share a single source sample, sequenced in a study of CD8 T cells in Susac syndrome. When the RNA was reverse transcribed, random hexamers were used with an input of 0.5 to 1 ug. TCRdb ran MiXCR on the immunoSEQ multiplex PCR reads and lists one entry per CDR3 protein. The sample includes 55,000 to 80,000 distinct CDR3 sequences, 93% of them seen just once. Sequenced: CD4+ T cells from PBMCs. These receptors originate from a human donor with Susac syndrome.

The genes are TRBV7-9 and TRBJ2-1, with 10 bases fitting TRBD2. The CDR3 sequence is 14 residues long. After removal of 2 bases from V and 9 bases from J, the junction contained 4 bases not matched to a gene. CDR1 is SEHNR, CDR2 FQNEAQ, per germline (reference sequence). The CDR3 DNA follows: TGTGCCAGCAGCTTAAGCGGGGGGGCCACTGAGCAGTTCTTC. As protein: CASSLSGGATEQFF.

The chain links TRBV19 to TRBJ2-3, with D maybe TRBD2 (5 bases). The CDR3 consists of 14 residues. CDR1 and CDR2 (germline): LNHDA, SQIVND (reference sequence). V lost 3 bases and J 2 bases, leaving 9 bases between the germline ends. The CDR3 reads CASSISRDTDTQYF. CDR3 bases: TGTGCCAGTAGTATCTCGAGGGACACAGATACGCAGTATTTT.

The chain carries TRBV12-3 or TRBV12-4 and TRBJ1-2; 8 positions match TRBD1. CDR3 size: 13 residues. V lost 8 bases to trimming and J lost 4 bases; unmatched junction nucleotides: 6. The CDR3 nucleotides are TGTGCCAGCCTCAGGGGGCTAGGCTATGGCTACACCTTC. It translates to CASLRGLGYGYTF.

This rearrangement joins TRBV4-3 to TRBJ1-1, with TRBD1 as a possible D gene (5 bases). Trimming cost V 1 base and J 4 bases, with 16 bases left between them. The CDR3 covers 16 residues. Germline CDR1 reads LGHNA; CDR2 reads YSLEER. CDR3 sequence: CASSQGARVRVTEAFF. The DNA of the CDR3 is TGCGCCAGCAGCCAAGGGGCCAGGGTAAGGGTCACTGAAGCTTTCTTT.

The V gene is TRBV11-2, the J gene TRBJ2-1; no clear D. Germline V CDR1 and CDR2: SGHAT, FQNNGV. V lost 5 bases, J lost 14 bases, and 13 bases lay in between. CDR3 size: 11 residues. DNA for the CDR3: TGTGCCAGCAGCCCCCGGGCAACAAAGTTCTTC. Protein product: CASSPRATKFF.

V is TRBV6-5 and J is TRBJ1-6; the D is unclear. V lost 5 bases, J lost 5 bases, and 10 bases lay in between. The germline gives CDR1 MNHEY, CDR2 SVGAGI. The CDR3 spans 14 residues. CDR3 amino acids: CASSADTNNSPLHF. In nucleotides, the CDR3 is TGTGCCAGCAGTGCCGACACTAATAATTCACCCCTCCACTTT.

V is TRBV4-1 and J is TRBJ2-7; the match to TRBD1 covers 11 bases. The CDR3 sequence is 15 residues long. V lost 1 base to trimming and J lost 3 bases; unmatched junction nucleotides: 2. Germline V gene data show CDR1 as MGHRA and CDR2 as YSYEKL. CDR3 sequence: CASSQAGQGDYEQYF. CDR3 bases: TGCGCCAGCAGCCAAGCGGGACAGGGGGACTACGAGCAGTACTTC.

V is TRBV14 and J is TRBJ2-5; TRBD2 matches at 7 bases. CDR3 length equals 16 residues. V shed 3 bases and J 4 bases; nucleotides not matched to a gene: 11. From germline, CDR1 is SGHDN and CDR2 FVKESK. CDR3 in amino acids: CASSQVPGLRVETQYF. The CDR3 nucleotides are TGTGCCAGCAGCCAGGTCCCGGGACTACGCGTAGAGACCCAGTACTTC.

The chain carries TRBV19 and TRBJ2-7; no clear D gene. V lost 5 bases and J lost 0, with 8 bases in between. The CDR3 contains 13 residues. Germline V CDR1 and CDR2: LNHDA, SQIVND (reference sequence). The CDR3 DNA follows: TGTGCCAGTAGTCCCTGGGGCTCCTACGAGCAGTACTTC. It specifies CASSPWGSYEQYF.